This TCR beta chain is drawn from a study of blood T cell repertoires in COVID-19. J gave up 6 bases and V 0 bases, and 6 bases lay outside the gene matches. The CDR3 consists of 15 residues. Per the germline V gene, CDR1 is MNHNS and CDR2 is SASEGT. Here immunoSEQ multiplex PCR was the method, and the copy in TCRdb shows in-frame clones only, minus some. The sample shows 85,000 to 130,000 clones, 84% of them seen only once. Specimen: peripheral blood. The sequence came from a woman aged 60 to 75 with acute or convalescent COVID-19. The rearrangement links TRBV6-1 to TRBJ1-2; 8 nucleotides match TRBD1. CDR3 sequence (DNA): TGTGCCAGCAGTGAAGCGCTTCAGGGGGCGCATGGCTACACCTTC. It encodes CASSEALQGAHGYTF.